These 2 T cell receptor beta chains came from one sample sequenced in a study of cytomegalovirus exposure and HLA in healthy donors. PCR primers comprised 60 Vbeta and 13 Jbeta primers. TCRdb's copy holds only in-frame clones and misses some; the assay was immunoSEQ multiplex PCR. The data contain around 78,000 clones, less than 85% of them singletons. Source material: PBMCs. The receptors come from a woman between 50 and 59 years old in good health and CMV-seronegative.

This clone showed up just a few times. This chain uses TRBV4-2 with TRBJ1-6, with TRBD1 identical over 7 bases. The V and J ends lost 4 bases and 7 bases, in that order; junction bases with no gene match: 4. There are 14 residues in the CDR3. Germline CDR1 and CDR2: LGHNA and YNFKEQ. CDR3 protein: CASSRGQENSPLHF. CDR3 in DNA: TGTGCCAGCAGCCGCGGACAGGAAAATTCACCCCTCCACTTT.

The chain couples TRBV18 to TRBJ2-3; TRBD2 matches 13 bases. Germline V gene sequence: CDR1 KGHSH, CDR2 LQKENI. This CDR3 has 17 amino acids. After removal of 4 bases from V and 5 bases from J, the junction contained 9 bases not matched to a gene. The CDR3 nucleotides read TGTGCCAGCTCACTCCGACTAGCGGGGGGCCCACAAGATACGCAGTATTTT. Translated, it gives CASSLRLAGGPQDTQYF.